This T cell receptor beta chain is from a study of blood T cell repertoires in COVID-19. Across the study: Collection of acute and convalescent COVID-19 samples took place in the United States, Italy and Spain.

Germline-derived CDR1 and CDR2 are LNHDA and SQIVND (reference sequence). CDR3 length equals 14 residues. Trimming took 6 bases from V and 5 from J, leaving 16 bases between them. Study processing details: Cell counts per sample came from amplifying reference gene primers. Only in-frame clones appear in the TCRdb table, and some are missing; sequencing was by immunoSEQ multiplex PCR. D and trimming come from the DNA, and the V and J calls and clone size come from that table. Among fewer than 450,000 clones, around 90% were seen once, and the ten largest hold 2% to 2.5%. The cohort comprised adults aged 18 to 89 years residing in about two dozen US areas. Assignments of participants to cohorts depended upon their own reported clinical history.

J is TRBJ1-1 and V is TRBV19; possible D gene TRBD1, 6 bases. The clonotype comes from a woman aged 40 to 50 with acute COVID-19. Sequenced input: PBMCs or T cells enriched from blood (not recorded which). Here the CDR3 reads CASRARGPRTEAFF. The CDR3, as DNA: TGTGCCAGTAGGGCCAGGGGCCCGAGGACTGAAGCTTTCTTT.